These 26 T cell receptor beta chains were all obtained from the same sample, sequenced in a study of PD-L1 blockade in urothelial cancer. Assay used: immunoSEQ multiplex PCR; TCRdb lists only in-frame clones, some missing. The sample carries some 53,000 clones, 60% to 80% recorded once. The starting material was PBMCs, obtained around atezolizumab (anti-PD-L1) treatment. All receptors derive from a man between 65 and 79 years old with urothelial cancer.

This CDR3 reads CASSPQVGTGELFF. CDR3 DNA: TGTGCCAGCAGCCCTCAAGTCGGTACCGGGGAGCTGTTTTTT. This chain links TRBV11-2 with TRBJ2-2; D ambiguous. The V gene's germline CDR1 is SGHAT and CDR2 FQNNGV. V dropped 5 bases and J dropped 5 bases, with 12 bases sitting between them. The CDR3 loop spans 14 amino acids. The entire variable domain, with the rest obtained from reference TRBV11-2 and TRBJ2-2, is as follows: EAGVAQSPRYKIIEKRQSVAFWCNPISGHATLYWYQQILGQGPKLLIQFQNNGVVDDSQLPKDRFSAERLKGVDSTLKIQPAKLEDSAVYLCASSPQVGTGELFFGEGSRLTVL.

The chain's CDR3 is CASSLLGANTGELFF. For the CDR3, the DNA is TGCGCCAGCAGCTTGTTAGGGGCGAACACCGGGGAGCTGTTTTTT. The chain is built from TRBV5-1 and TRBJ2-2; a possible D gene is TRBD1 (5 bases). Germline-derived CDR1 and CDR2 are SGHRS and YFSETQ. CDR3 length: 15 residues. The ends were cut back, 1 base at V and 0 bases at J, with 7 bases in the middle.

This clone is termed medium-sized. The chain is built from TRBV7-9 and TRBJ2-1; the D gene is possibly TRBD2 (5 bases). Trimming took off 5 bases at V and 0 bases at J, with 11 bases between the two ends. Germline V gene sequence: CDR1 SEHNR, CDR2 FQNEAQ (reference sequence). The CDR3 is 15 amino acids. CDR3 DNA: TGTGCCAGCAGCGATACCGGGGTCTCCTACAATGAGCAGTTCTTC. Its protein is CASSDTGVSYNEQFF.

The V and J genes are TRBV7-6 and TRBJ2-7; D gene uncertain. Germline loops: CDR1 SGHVS, CDR2 FNYEAQ. Trimming took off 5 bases at V and 2 bases at J, with 4 bases between the two ends. The CDR3 totals 11 residues. CDR3 sequence reads: CASSPAYEQYF. In nucleotides, the CDR3 is TGTGCCAGCAGCCCCGCCTACGAGCAGTACTTC.

The chain recombines TRBV6-1 with TRBJ2-5; 10 positions match TRBD2. Trimming removed 2 bases from V and 2 bases from J; junction bases left unmatched: 17. Germline CDR1 and CDR2: MNHNS and SASEGT. This CDR3 region has 20 residues. CDR3 coding DNA: TGTGCCAGCAGTGAACTGGGGGTAGCGGGAGGACGACCACCACAAGAGACCCAGTACTTC. It encodes CASSELGVAGGRPPQETQYF.

The chain combines TRBV29-1 with TRBJ2-7, with D possibly TRBD1 on 6 matching bases. Germline V gene sequence: CDR1 SQVTM, CDR2 ANQGSEA. The CDR3 is made up of 14 amino acids. The V and J ends lost 5 bases and 3 bases respectively, with 17 bases between them. CDR3 loop: CSVSQGWRGYEQYF. The CDR3 region has the DNA TGCAGCGTTTCACAGGGTTGGCGAGGCTACGAGCAGTACTTC.

The sample holds a few counts of this clone. The rearrangement joins TRBV9 to TRBJ1-2; the match to TRBD1 covers 9 bases. The V gene's germline CDR1 is SGDLS and CDR2 YYNGEE. CDR3 length: 14 residues. The J segment lost 7 bases and the V segment lost 7 bases, leaving 11 bases of the junction unmatched. This chain's CDR3 is CASQTGGAGGGYTF. DNA for the CDR3: TGTGCCAGCCAGACAGGGGGGGCGGGAGGTGGCTACACCTTC. Supplemented by reference TRBV9 and TRBJ1-2, the full variable domain reads DSGVTQTPKHLITATGQRVTLRCSPRSGDLSVYWYQQSLDQGLQFLIQYYNGEERAKGNILERFSAQQFPDLHSELNLSSLELGDSALYFCASQTGGAGGGYTFGSGTRLTVV.

The chain uses TRBV11-3 and TRBJ2-7; D might be TRBD1 (5 bases). Deletions cut 5 bases from V and 6 bases from J, with 14 bases between. CDR1 is SGHNT and CDR2 is YENEEA in the germline V gene. CDR3 length equals 13 residues. DNA for the CDR3: TGTGCCAGCAGCCTGGGCAGGGTAGGCGAGCAGTACTTC. Its translation: CASSLGRVGEQYF.

This chain joins TRBV5-8 and TRBJ1-2; the match to TRBD1 covers 10 bases. Germline V gene data show CDR1 as SGHTS and CDR2 as YDEGEE. This CDR3 region has 13 residues. V was clipped by 7 bases and J by 2 bases; unmatched bases: 2. The CDR3 DNA reads as TGTGCCAGCGGGGGACAGGGGAACTATGGCTACACCTTC. Translating gives CASGGQGNYGYTF.

The chain joins TRBV5-6 to TRBJ2-5, with D tentatively TRBD2 (5 bases). V was pared by 0 bases and J by 5 bases, with 17 bases between. This CDR3 is built from 16 residues. Germline V gene lookup returns CDR1 SGHDT and CDR2 YYEEEE. The CDR3 protein is CASSLDEATGWETQYF. CDR3 DNA: TGTGCCAGCAGCTTGGACGAAGCGACGGGATGGGAGACCCAGTACTTC.

The rearrangement links TRBV28 to TRBJ1-5, with D possibly being TRBD1 (5 bases). The ends were cut back, 6 bases at V and 1 base at J, with 16 bases in the middle. CDR3 length: 16 residues. CDR1 MDHEN and CDR2 SYDVKM come from the germline V gene. CDR3 bases: TGTGCCAGCAGGCTGGACGGAGGGGCGAGCAATCAGCCCCAGCATTTT. This codes for CASRLDGGASNQPQHF.

This chain connects TRBV12-5 to TRBJ1-5; D is uncertain. The germline gives CDR1 LGHNT, CDR2 FRNRAP. V was shortened by 2 bases and J by 7 bases, with 6 bases between the two germline ends. The CDR3 sequence is 12 residues long. The CDR3 nucleotides are TGTGCTAGTGGTTTGCCGGGACAGCCCCAGCATTTT. This codes for CASGLPGQPQHF.

V is TRBV15 and J is TRBJ2-3, with D unresolved. V was cut by 0 bases and J by 0 bases, with 10 bases left in between. The length of the CDR3 is 16 residues. From germline, CDR1 is LNHNV and CDR2 YYDKDF (reference sequence). CDR3 region: CATSRDVGSSTDTQYF. CDR3 sequence (DNA): TGTGCCACCAGCAGAGATGTCGGGTCTAGCACAGATACGCAGTATTTT.

The chain employs TRBV5-8 and TRBJ2-3, with 7 bases lining up with TRBD2. With 2 bases clipped from V and 3 bases from J, the junction kept 6 bases outside the gene matches. There are 15 residues in the CDR3. CDR1 and CDR2 from the germline V gene are SGHTS and YDEGEE. The CDR3 sequence is CASSLRGGSTDTQYF. DNA of the CDR3: TGTGCCAGCAGCTTACGTGGCGGGAGTACAGATACGCAGTATTTT.

CDR3 residues: CASSIRTSGSKDTQYF. In nucleotides, the CDR3 is TGTGCCAGTAGTATTAGGACTAGCGGGAGTAAAGATACGCAGTATTTT. The chain is built from TRBV19 and TRBJ2-3; 13 nucleotides agree with TRBD2. There are 16 residues in the CDR3. Germline V lookup: CDR1 LNHDA, CDR2 SQIVND (reference sequence). Trimming removed 3 bases from V and 5 bases from J; junction bases left unmatched: 5.

The chain links TRBV2 to TRBJ2-1; no clear D gene. CDR3 length: 14 residues. CDR1 is SNHLY and CDR2 is FYNNEI in the germline V gene. The V gene lost 7 bases and the J gene lost 2 bases, with 12 bases spanning the gap. The CDR3 DNA is TGTGCCAGCATGTCGGAGCTCCCCTACAATGAGCAGTTCTTC. The encoded protein is CASMSELPYNEQFF.

On this clone itself: Other DNA sequences in this specimen translate into the identical CDR3. The rearrangement uses TRBV20-1 and TRBJ2-7, with 7 positions matching TRBD1. V lost 6 bases to trimming and J lost 6 bases; unmatched junction nucleotides: 5. The germline gives CDR1 DFQATT, CDR2 SNEGSKA (reference sequence). The CDR3 covers 11 residues. CDR3 sequence reads: CSARTGAEQYF. The CDR3 nucleotides read TGCAGTGCACGTACAGGGGCCGAGCAGTACTTC.

The rearrangement joins TRBV7-2 to TRBJ1-1, with D unresolved. CDR1 and CDR2 (germline): SGHTA, FQGNSA. Trimming pared 1 base from V and 7 bases from J, leaving 10 bases between. This CDR3 is built from 13 residues. The CDR3 loop reads CASSLGRGFEAFF. CDR3 DNA sequence: TGTGCCAGCAGCTTAGGTCGGGGTTTTGAAGCTTTCTTT. Filled out from reference TRBV7-2 and TRBJ1-1, the complete variable domain reads GAGVSQSPSNKVTEKGKDVELRCDPISGHTALYWYRQSLGQGLEFLIYFQGNSAPDKSGLPSDRFSAERTGGSVSTLTIQRTQQEDSAVYLCASSLGRGFEAFFGQGTRLTVV.

This chain uses TRBV19 with TRBJ2-3; 7 bases are shared with TRBD1. This CDR3 is 14 amino acids long. J lost 0 bases, V lost 9 bases, and 6 bases had no gene match. From germline, CDR1 is LNHDA and CDR2 SQIVND (reference sequence). The CDR3 here is CASQDRVSTDTQYF. The DNA for the CDR3 is TGTGCCAGCCAAGACAGGGTTAGCACAGATACGCAGTATTTT.

This sequence joins TRBV11-1 and TRBJ1-2; weak D call: TRBD1 (6 bases). The germline V gene has CDR1 SGHAT and CDR2 FQDESV (reference sequence). The CDR3 is made up of 16 amino acids. With 1 base removed from V and 2 bases from J, the gap between germline ends came to 14 bases. The DNA for the CDR3 is TGTGCCAGCAGCTTAGGGCCAGGGGCCCCAAACTATGGCTACACCTTC. It yields the protein CASSLGPGAPNYGYTF.

DNA for the CDR3: TGTGCCAGCAGCTCGGGACAGGATCGATACGAGCAGTACTTC. Encoded protein: CASSSGQDRYEQYF. This sequence joins TRBV11-3 and TRBJ2-7, with 8 nucleotides matching TRBD1. From germline, CDR1 is SGHNT and CDR2 YENEEA. J gave up 4 bases and V 4 bases, and 6 bases lay outside the gene matches. The CDR3 spans 14 residues.

V gene TRBV7-8 combines with J gene TRBJ2-5; 8 nucleotides match TRBD1. Trimming removed 3 bases from V and 7 bases from J; junction bases left unmatched: 10. The CDR3 spans 15 residues. Germline-derived CDR1 and CDR2 are SGHVS and FQNEAQ. In nucleotides, the CDR3 is TGTGCCAGCAGCTTGGACAGGGCGTCCCGAGCGACCCAGTACTTC. Translating gives CASSLDRASRATQYF.

The CDR3 sequence: CASSLLWGSLNTEAFF. The CDR3 coding sequence is TGTGCCAGCAGCTTACTATGGGGCAGCCTTAACACTGAAGCTTTCTTT. The chain joins TRBV11-2 to TRBJ1-1, with D tentatively TRBD1 (5 bases). In germline, CDR1 is SGHAT, CDR2 FQNNGV. This CDR3 has 16 amino acids. V was trimmed by 2 bases and J by 2 bases, leaving 15 bases between them.

This clone appeared a few times. This chain joins TRBV6-1 and TRBJ1-2, with TRBD1 matching 7 bases. Germline V gives CDR1 MNHNS, CDR2 SASEGT. This CDR3 spans 15 amino acids. Trimming removed 3 bases from V and 3 bases from J; junction bases left unmatched: 7. CDR3 sequence reads: CASSDRWTGDYGYTF. The CDR3 DNA reads TGTGCCAGCAGTGACCGTTGGACAGGCGACTATGGCTACACCTTC.

V gene TRBV2 combines with J gene TRBJ2-7, with a weak D call TRBD1 (6 bases). CDR1 and CDR2 from the germline V gene are SNHLY and FYNNEI. The CDR3 is made up of 14 amino acids. V dropped 7 bases and J dropped 1 base, with 14 bases sitting between them. The CDR3, as DNA: TGTGCCAGCAAAGGACAGTTGGGTTCCTACGAGCAGTACTTC. Translating gives CASKGQLGSYEQYF.

The V call is TRBV7-9, the J call TRBJ2-6; D gene unclear. CDR1 SEHNR and CDR2 FQNEAQ come from the germline V gene (reference sequence). V was clipped by 7 bases and J by 2 bases, with 6 bases between them. The CDR3 extends over 13 amino acids. The CDR3 sequence is CASIGAGANVLTF. CDR3 coding DNA: TGTGCCAGCATCGGAGCTGGGGCCAACGTCCTGACTTTC.